The rows below give T cell receptor beta chains drawn from one sample of a study of shared clonotypes between healthy human individuals. Repertoires were generated with immunoSEQ multiplex PCR, while TCRdb's copy carries only in-frame clones and drops some. This table holds some 2,100,000 clones, almost 96% found once. Sequenced material: naive CD4+ T cells sorted from blood. The receptors here all came from a man between 18 and 29 years old in good health. Both conserved end residues are part of each CDR3. The order of the fields is J gene, clone size, V gene, D gene, CDR3 DNA, CDR3 protein. D genes are given only for firm matches. Where a row states a size, it is once, few, many or the class of an expanded clone; other rows omit it.

TRBJ2-5,once,TRBV5-4,TRBD2,TGTGCCAGCAGCTTTCCGGGAGGCGCAGAGACCCAGTACTTC,CASSFPGGAETQYF
TRBJ2-5,-,TRBV6-1,TRBD2,TGTGCCAGCAGTGTAGCGGGGGGGCCAGAGACCCAGTACTTC,CASSVAGGPETQYF
TRBJ1-2,-,TRBV7-2,-,TGTGCCAGCAGCTTAGATCTCTATGGCTACACCTTC,CASSLDLYGYTF
TRBJ2-4,-,TRBV28,-,TGTGCCAGCAGAAGTTGGAAAAACATTCAGTACTTC,CASRSWKNIQYF
TRBJ1-5,-,TRBV2,-,TGTGCCAGCAGGAGGGAGTACAATCAGCCCCAGCATTTT,CASRREYNQPQHF
TRBJ1-2,-,TRBV6-5,TRBD1,TGTGCCAGCAGATTAGGACAGGGTAACTATGGCTACACCTTC,CASRLGQGNYGYTF
TRBJ2-5,-,TRBV4-1,-,TGCGCCAGCAGCCGGAGTCTCCAAGAGACCCAGTACTTC,CASSRSLQETQYF
TRBJ1-4,-,TRBV5-1,-,TGCGCCAGCAGCTTGACCGGAGATGAAAAACTGTTTTTT,CASSLTGDEKLFF
TRBJ2-3,-,TRBV10-1,TRBD1,TGCGCCAGCAAGAGGGACAGGCGCGCAGATACGCAGTATTTT,CASKRDRRADTQYF
TRBJ2-3,-,TRBV11-2,-,TGTGCCAGCAGCCCCGGCGAGTGGGACCTCTGGGATACGCAGTATTTT,CASSPGEWDLWDTQYF
TRBJ2-7,-,TRBV5-4,TRBD1,TGTGCCAGCAGCCCGACCGGGACAGGGGCCTACGAGCAGTACTTC,CASSPTGTGAYEQYF
TRBJ1-1,-,TRBV12-5,-,TGTGCTAGTCGAAGGGGCACTGAAGCTTTCTTT,CASRRGTEAFF
TRBJ1-6,-,TRBV6-4,-,TGTGCCAGCAGTGACACTTGGACCAATTCACCCCTCCACTTT,CASSDTWTNSPLHF
TRBJ2-7,-,TRBV28,TRBD2,TGTGCCAGCAGTTTGCCCGCCGGGGGGGCACTCGCCTACGAGCAGTACTTC,CASSLPAGGALAYEQYF
TRBJ1-5,-,TRBV10-2,-,TGCGCCAGCAGTGAGGGGAGCAATCAGCCCCAGCATTTT,CASSEGSNQPQHF
TRBJ1-1,-,TRBV30,-,TGTGCCTGGAGTAGCCAGGGAGTGAACACTGAAGCTTTCTTT,CAWSSQGVNTEAFF
TRBJ1-4,-,TRBV2,-,TGTGCCAGCAGGAGGGCGGCCGGGTCGGGCGAAAAACTGTTTTTT,CASRRAAGSGEKLFF
TRBJ2-1,once,TRBV6-6,TRBD1,TGTGCCAGCAGTACGGGACAGACCTACAATGAGCAGTTCTTC,CASSTGQTYNEQFF
TRBJ2-2,once,TRBV18,TRBD1,TGTGCCAGCTCACCAGACAGGGTATCGGCCGGGGAGCTGTTTTTT,CASSPDRVSAGELFF
TRBJ2-1,-,TRBV6-6,TRBD1,TGTGCCAGCAGCAACGGACAGGGCCCCTACAATGAGCAGTTCTTC,CASSNGQGPYNEQFF
TRBJ1-5,-,TRBV30,-,TGTGCCTGGAGTGTCGGGGGGGGCAATCAGCCCCAGCATTTT,CAWSVGGGNQPQHF
TRBJ2-7,-,TRBV28,TRBD1,TGTGCCAGCAGTGGGACCGGGACAGGGGACTACGAGCAGTACTTC,CASSGTGTGDYEQYF
TRBJ2-3,-,TRBV5-4,TRBD2,TGTGCCAGCAGTATAGCGGGGGTGATCGGAGATACGCAGTATTTT,CASSIAGVIGDTQYF
TRBJ1-4,-,TRBV6-5,TRBD1,TGTGCCAGCAGTTACTCCGGGACAGGAGGTGAAAAACTGTTTTTT,CASSYSGTGGEKLFF
TRBJ2-7,once,TRBV7-8,TRBD2,TGTGCCAGCGGAATGCTAGCGGGAGTTTACTCCTACGAGCAGTACTTC,CASGMLAGVYSYEQYF
TRBJ2-7,-,TRBV9,-,TGTGCCAGCAGCCCTACCATAGGAACCTACGAGCAGTACTTC,CASSPTIGTYEQYF
TRBJ2-7,-,TRBV19,-,TGTGCCAGTAAGGGGGACTACAGGGGCGAGCAGTACTTC,CASKGDYRGEQYF
TRBJ1-2,-,TRBV4-1,-,TGCGCCAGCAGCCAAGAGGCATCAGGCCTCTATGGCTACACCTTC,CASSQEASGLYGYTF
TRBJ1-2,-,TRBV2,TRBD1,TGTGCCAGCAGGGCAGGGGGGAACTATGGCTACACCTTC,CASRAGGNYGYTF
TRBJ2-7,-,TRBV7-2,TRBD1,TGTGCCAGCAGCTTAGCCGGGACAGGGACCTACGAGCAGTACTTC,CASSLAGTGTYEQYF
TRBJ1-1,-,TRBV27,-,TGTGCCAGCAGGGGATGGGTGGGGACTGAAGCTTTCTTT,CASRGWVGTEAFF
TRBJ1-1,few,TRBV28,-,TGTGCCAGCAGTTTACGACAGGTGTCCATGAACACTGAAGCTTTCTTT,CASSLRQVSMNTEAFF
TRBJ2-7,-,TRBV14,-,TGTGCCAGCAGCCAAGTTGGATCCGAGCAGTACTTC,CASSQVGSEQYF
TRBJ2-3,-,TRBV7-2,TRBD2,TGTGCCAGCAGCTTACTAGCGGGGTACACAGATACGCAGTATTTT,CASSLLAGYTDTQYF
TRBJ2-1,-,TRBV9,-,TGTGCCAGCAGCGTGACTCTTAGCTCCTACAATGAGCAGTTCTTC,CASSVTLSSYNEQFF
TRBJ2-3,-,TRBV10-3,-,TGTGCCATCAGCCCCACTGAGGGGGAAGCGCAGTATTTT,CAISPTEGEAQYF
TRBJ1-2,-,TRBV5-8,-,TGTGCCAGCAGCTTGACAGTTAACTATGGCTACACCTTC,CASSLTVNYGYTF
TRBJ2-1,-,TRBV7-2,-,TGTGCCAGCAGCTTAAGTGGCTCGTACAATGAGCAGTTCTTC,CASSLSGSYNEQFF
TRBJ2-2,-,TRBV15,TRBD2,TGTGCCACCAGCAGAGGCGGGAGCACCGGGGAGCTGTTTTTT,CATSRGGSTGELFF
TRBJ1-2,-,TRBV18,-,TGTGCCAGCTCACTACAGGGCAGCTATGGCTACACCTTC,CASSLQGSYGYTF
TRBJ2-5,-,TRBV5-1,-,TGCGCCAGCAGCTTGAGGACGGGGATGGAGACCCAGTACTTC,CASSLRTGMETQYF
TRBJ1-4,-,TRBV21-1,-,TGTGCCAGCAGCAAAATGGCACAGAGGGCCAGGGGAAAACTGTTTTTT,CASSKMAQRARGKLFF
TRBJ2-5,-,TRBV7-9,-,TGTGCCAGCAGCCCCGTGGGTGCTTACGTGCAGACCCAGTACTTC,CASSPVGAYVQTQYF
TRBJ2-3,-,TRBV4-2,-,TGTGCCAGCAGCCAAGAGTCACCGGGACCAGGCGCGGATACGCAGTATTTT,CASSQESPGPGADTQYF
TRBJ2-5,-,TRBV5-1,-,TGCGCCAGCAGCTTGAGGGGTCCGGGAGAGACCCAGTACTTC,CASSLRGPGETQYF
TRBJ2-3,-,TRBV18,-,TGTGCCAGCTCACCCACTAGCACAGATACGCAGTATTTT,CASSPTSTDTQYF
TRBJ1-2,-,TRBV5-4,-,TGTGCCAGCGGCGGCGACTATGGCTACACCTTC,CASGGDYGYTF
TRBJ1-3,-,TRBV28,TRBD1,TGTGCCAGCAGTTCTTTTACAGGGGGTCTCTCTGGAAACACCATATATTTT,CASSSFTGGLSGNTIYF
TRBJ1-3,-,TRBV6-6,TRBD1,TGTGCCAGCGGGGAACAGGGGGCTGGAAACACCATATATTTT,CASGEQGAGNTIYF
TRBJ1-6,-,TRBV10-3,-,TGTGCCATCAGTGAGTCGCAAGGTTCACCCCTCCACTTT,CAISESQGSPLHF